This is a list of T cell receptor beta chains from one sample in a study of blood T cell repertoires in COVID-19. Only in-frame clones appear in the TCRdb table, and some are missing; sequencing was by immunoSEQ multiplex PCR. The sample shows hundreds of thousands of clones, more than 70% of them seen only once. The sample taken for sequencing was peripheral blood. Source of these receptors: a woman aged 45-65 years with acute or convalescent COVID-19. Both conserved end residues are part of each CDR3. Each record gives: clone size, D gene, V gene, J gene, CDR3 protein, CDR3 DNA. A D gene is named only where the DNA matches it firmly. Some rows mark clone size as missing; the rest say once, few, many or name a class of expanded clone.

abundance: -
d_gene: -
v_gene: TRBV12-3/TRBV12-4
j_gene: TRBJ1-1
CDR3aa: CASNPGGGTEAFF
CDR3nt: TGTGCCAGCAACCCGGGGGGGGGTACTGAAGCTTTCTTT

abundance: -
d_gene: TRBD2
v_gene: TRBV5-6
j_gene: TRBJ2-5
CDR3aa: CASSYRLLAGGSGETQYF
CDR3nt: TGTGCCAGCAGTTATAGACTCCTAGCGGGAGGCTCGGGAGAGACCCAGTACTTC

abundance: -
d_gene: TRBD1
v_gene: TRBV24-1
j_gene: TRBJ1-1
CDR3aa: CATSDLVMGQLNTEAFF
CDR3nt: TGTGCCACCAGTGATTTAGTTATGGGACAGTTGAACACTGAAGCTTTCTTT

abundance: -
d_gene: TRBD1
v_gene: TRBV11-3
j_gene: TRBJ2-1
CDR3aa: CASSYGTGRVVYNEQFF
CDR3nt: TGTGCCAGCAGCTATGGGACAGGGCGGGTAGTATACAATGAGCAGTTCTTC

abundance: -
d_gene: TRBD1
v_gene: TRBV4-1
j_gene: TRBJ1-2
CDR3aa: CASSQGGKGGNYGYTF
CDR3nt: TGCGCCAGCAGCCAAGGGGGGAAAGGGGGCAACTATGGCTACACCTTC

abundance: few
d_gene: -
v_gene: TRBV7-9
j_gene: TRBJ1-2
CDR3aa: CASSSLWGDYGYTF
CDR3nt: TGTGCCAGCAGCTCCCTTTGGGGGGACTATGGCTACACCTTC

abundance: -
d_gene: TRBD1
v_gene: TRBV24-1
j_gene: TRBJ2-7
CDR3aa: CATSDLGGQGVKQYF
CDR3nt: TGTGCCACCAGTGATCTAGGGGGACAGGGGGTGAAGCAGTACTTC

abundance: -
d_gene: -
v_gene: TRBV10-1
j_gene: TRBJ2-2
CDR3aa: CASSDPRGGHTGELFF
CDR3nt: TGCGCCAGCAGTGACCCCCGCGGAGGACACACCGGGGAGCTGTTTTTT

abundance: few
d_gene: TRBD2
v_gene: TRBV6-1
j_gene: TRBJ2-7
CDR3aa: CASSVGLAGVLYEQYF
CDR3nt: TGTGCCAGCAGTGTTGGACTAGCGGGAGTACTCTACGAGCAGTACTTC

abundance: few
d_gene: -
v_gene: TRBV28
j_gene: TRBJ2-4
CDR3aa: CASSLGQTNIQYF
CDR3nt: TGTGCCAGCAGTTTAGGGCAGACAAACATTCAGTACTTC

abundance: few
d_gene: TRBD2
v_gene: TRBV29-1
j_gene: TRBJ2-1
CDR3aa: CSFQGLAYNEQFF
CDR3nt: TGCAGCTTTCAGGGACTAGCCTACAATGAGCAGTTCTTC

abundance: -
d_gene: -
v_gene: TRBV20-1
j_gene: TRBJ2-7
CDR3aa: CSADENREQYF
CDR3nt: TGCAGTGCGGACGAAAACAGGGAGCAGTACTTC

abundance: once
d_gene: TRBD1
v_gene: TRBV19
j_gene: TRBJ2-3
CDR3aa: CASSDRVDTQYF
CDR3nt: TGTGCCAGTAGTGACAGGGTCGATACGCAGTATTTT

abundance: -
d_gene: -
v_gene: TRBV9
j_gene: TRBJ2-4
CDR3aa: CASSVGDWALHQYF
CDR3nt: TGTGCCAGCAGCGTAGGGGACTGGGCCCTGCATCAGTACTTC

abundance: -
d_gene: -
v_gene: TRBV7-8
j_gene: TRBJ2-5
CDR3aa: CASTLPRAGKGQETQYF
CDR3nt: TGTGCCAGCACCCTACCCCGGGCAGGGAAGGGTCAAGAGACCCAGTACTTC

abundance: -
d_gene: -
v_gene: TRBV5-1
j_gene: TRBJ1-3
CDR3aa: CASSFGPTGNSGNTIYF
CDR3nt: TGCGCCAGCAGCTTCGGTCCGACAGGAAACTCTGGAAACACCATATATTTT

abundance: -
d_gene: -
v_gene: TRBV3-1/TRBV3-2
j_gene: TRBJ1-6
CDR3aa: CASSPGTPYQYNSPLHF
CDR3nt: TGTGCCAGCAGCCCCGGGACACCGTATCAGTATAATTCACCCCTCCACTTT

abundance: -
d_gene: TRBD1
v_gene: TRBV5-1
j_gene: TRBJ2-3
CDR3aa: CASRRQTGETDTQYF
CDR3nt: TGCGCCAGCAGGCGCCAGACAGGGGAGACAGATACGCAGTATTTT

abundance: -
d_gene: -
v_gene: TRBV10-1
j_gene: TRBJ2-5
CDR3aa: CASSADPAGETQYF
CDR3nt: TGCGCCAGCAGTGCTGACCCGGCGGGGGAGACCCAGTACTTC

abundance: few
d_gene: -
v_gene: TRBV25-1
j_gene: TRBJ1-5
CDR3aa: CASSESGREPQHF
CDR3nt: TGTGCCAGCAGTGAATCGGGGAGGGAGCCCCAGCATTTT

abundance: few
d_gene: -
v_gene: TRBV2
j_gene: TRBJ1-6
CDR3aa: CASSATGRDSPLHF
CDR3nt: TGTGCCAGCAGTGCGACGGGAAGGGATTCACCCCTCCACTTT

abundance: -
d_gene: TRBD1
v_gene: TRBV5-6
j_gene: TRBJ2-1
CDR3aa: CASSLVYRGANEQFF
CDR3nt: TGTGCCAGCAGCTTGGTATACAGGGGGGCCAATGAGCAGTTCTTC

abundance: few
d_gene: TRBD2
v_gene: TRBV24-1
j_gene: TRBJ2-5
CDR3aa: CATSDTNREGQETQYF
CDR3nt: TGTGCCACCAGTGACACTAACCGGGAGGGTCAAGAGACCCAGTACTTC

abundance: -
d_gene: -
v_gene: TRBV2
j_gene: TRBJ1-1
CDR3aa: CGRGREAFF
CDR3nt: TGTGGTCGGGGGAGGGAAGCTTTCTTT

abundance: -
d_gene: TRBD2
v_gene: TRBV11-1
j_gene: TRBJ2-7
CDR3aa: CASSPGLGDRDEQYF
CDR3nt: TGTGCCAGCAGCCCGGGACTAGGCGATCGCGACGAGCAGTACTTC

abundance: -
d_gene: -
v_gene: TRBV5-1
j_gene: TRBJ1-3
CDR3aa: CASSLDGGRSVGNTIYF
CDR3nt: TGCGCCAGCAGCTTGGACGGAGGGCGGTCGGTGGGAAACACCATATATTTT

abundance: -
d_gene: TRBD1
v_gene: TRBV19
j_gene: TRBJ1-2
CDR3aa: CASSILGQGILYGYTF
CDR3nt: TGTGCCAGTAGTATATTGGGACAGGGGATCTTGTATGGCTACACCTTC

abundance: -
d_gene: TRBD1
v_gene: TRBV5-1
j_gene: TRBJ1-1
CDR3aa: CASSKGTGNTEAFF
CDR3nt: TGCGCCAGCAGCAAAGGGACAGGGAACACTGAAGCTTTCTTT

abundance: -
d_gene: TRBD2
v_gene: TRBV20-1
j_gene: TRBJ2-3
CDR3aa: CSASILQREHVTDTQYF
CDR3nt: TGCAGTGCCAGTATACTCCAGCGGGAGCATGTCACAGATACGCAGTATTTT

abundance: -
d_gene: -
v_gene: TRBV6-5
j_gene: TRBJ2-7
CDR3aa: CASSYSRENEQYF
CDR3nt: TGTGCCAGCAGTTACTCTCGGGAGAACGAGCAGTACTTC

abundance: -
d_gene: -
v_gene: TRBV28
j_gene: TRBJ1-5
CDR3aa: CASSISSNQPQHF
CDR3nt: TGTGCCAGCAGCATTTCTAGCAATCAGCCCCAGCATTTT

abundance: -
d_gene: -
v_gene: TRBV7-2
j_gene: TRBJ1-4
CDR3aa: CASSPVGGNEKLFF
CDR3nt: TGTGCCAGCAGCCCCGTCGGGGGAAATGAAAAACTGTTTTTT

abundance: -
d_gene: TRBD2
v_gene: TRBV5-1
j_gene: TRBJ2-7
CDR3aa: CASSLTSGSRNEQYF
CDR3nt: TGCGCCAGCAGCTTAACGAGCGGGAGTAGGAACGAGCAGTACTTC

abundance: -
d_gene: TRBD2
v_gene: TRBV5-1
j_gene: TRBJ2-7
CDR3aa: CASSPGTSGRTSYEQYF
CDR3nt: TGCGCCAGCAGTCCTGGGACTAGCGGGAGGACCTCCTACGAGCAGTACTTC

abundance: -
d_gene: TRBD1
v_gene: TRBV27
j_gene: TRBJ1-4
CDR3aa: CASRRQGARVDEKLFF
CDR3nt: TGTGCCAGCAGAAGACAGGGGGCGCGAGTCGATGAAAAACTGTTTTTT

abundance: -
d_gene: TRBD2
v_gene: TRBV10-3
j_gene: TRBJ2-1
CDR3aa: CAISIAGDREQFF
CDR3nt: TGTGCCATCTCGATTGCGGGAGATCGTGAGCAGTTCTTC

abundance: -
d_gene: -
v_gene: TRBV12-3/TRBV12-4
j_gene: TRBJ2-7
CDR3aa: CASRGVHEQYF
CDR3nt: TGTGCCAGCCGTGGAGTCCACGAGCAGTACTTC

abundance: -
d_gene: TRBD1
v_gene: TRBV6-5
j_gene: TRBJ2-3
CDR3aa: CASSRGGGTDTQYF
CDR3nt: TGTGCCAGCAGTCGAGGGGGCGGCACAGATACGCAGTATTTT

abundance: few
d_gene: -
v_gene: TRBV13
j_gene: TRBJ1-1
CDR3aa: CASSLKGITEAFF
CDR3nt: TGTGCCAGCAGCTTAAAGGGGATCACTGAAGCTTTCTTT

abundance: -
d_gene: TRBD1
v_gene: TRBV3-1/TRBV3-2
j_gene: TRBJ2-3
CDR3aa: CASSRRTGGRGTDTQYF
CDR3nt: TGTGCCAGCAGCCGGAGAACAGGGGGCAGGGGAACAGATACGCAGTATTTT

abundance: -
d_gene: TRBD2
v_gene: TRBV27
j_gene: TRBJ2-1
CDR3aa: CASSSWTSGYYNEQFF
CDR3nt: TGTGCCAGCAGTTCTTGGACTAGCGGCTACTACAATGAGCAGTTCTTC

abundance: -
d_gene: -
v_gene: TRBV9
j_gene: TRBJ2-2
CDR3aa: CASRGERATGELFF
CDR3nt: TGTGCCAGCAGGGGCGAGAGAGCCACCGGGGAGCTGTTTTTT

abundance: -
d_gene: -
v_gene: TRBV5-1
j_gene: TRBJ2-5
CDR3aa: CASSPRHTNTGETQYF
CDR3nt: TGCGCCAGCAGCCCCCGGCACACTAATACCGGGGAGACCCAGTACTTC

abundance: once
d_gene: -
v_gene: TRBV19
j_gene: TRBJ1-3
CDR3aa: CASRPRALGNTIYF
CDR3nt: TGTGCCAGTAGGCCGAGGGCGCTCGGAAACACCATATATTTT

abundance: -
d_gene: -
v_gene: TRBV28
j_gene: TRBJ2-7
CDR3aa: CASSLLGAKGNEQYF
CDR3nt: TGTGCCAGCAGTTTATTAGGGGCGAAAGGGAACGAGCAGTACTTC

abundance: once
d_gene: TRBD2
v_gene: TRBV5-5
j_gene: TRBJ2-5
CDR3aa: CASSFFSGYQETQYF
CDR3nt: TGTGCCAGCAGCTTCTTTAGCGGGTACCAAGAGACCCAGTACTTC

abundance: -
d_gene: TRBD1
v_gene: TRBV29-1
j_gene: TRBJ2-7
CDR3aa: CSVRNGTDSYEQYF
CDR3nt: TGCAGCGTTCGGAACGGGACAGACTCCTACGAGCAGTACTTC

abundance: -
d_gene: -
v_gene: TRBV24-1
j_gene: TRBJ2-6
CDR3aa: CATSGRSGANVLTF
CDR3nt: TGTGCCACCAGTGGCAGATCTGGGGCCAACGTCCTGACTTTC

abundance: -
d_gene: -
v_gene: TRBV9
j_gene: TRBJ2-3
CDR3aa: CASSVAVSTDTQYF
CDR3nt: TGTGCCAGCAGCGTAGCGGTCAGCACAGATACGCAGTATTTT

abundance: -
d_gene: -
v_gene: TRBV28
j_gene: TRBJ1-2
CDR3aa: CASSSLGGNYGYTF
CDR3nt: TGTGCCAGCAGTTCCCTCGGGGGAAACTATGGCTACACCTTC

abundance: -
d_gene: -
v_gene: TRBV6-6
j_gene: TRBJ2-2
CDR3aa: CASSGRDNTGELFF
CDR3nt: TGTGCCAGCTCCGGGCGGGATAACACCGGGGAGCTGTTTTTT

abundance: -
d_gene: TRBD2
v_gene: TRBV19
j_gene: TRBJ2-7
CDR3aa: CASSAGGPIVGGKQYF
CDR3nt: TGTGCCAGTAGTGCGGGAGGACCTATAGTCGGGGGCAAGCAGTACTTC